A few counts support the clone carrying this T cell receptor beta chain. The target antigen is unknown. This sample was taken from a study of shared clonotypes between healthy human individuals. About the research overall: Donors, aged 18 to 49, were a couple of women and three men. Study-wide results and caveats: Non-shared clonotypes showed lower generation probabilities than clonotypes common to all four donors.

Germline V CDR1 and CDR2: MDHEN, SYDVKM. The CDR3 length is 14 residues. The trim removed 6 bases at V and 8 bases at J, leaving 8 bases unmatched. Sorted-subset replicate PCRs used approximately 180 ng of genomic DNA. This amount corresponded to some 30,000 T cell genomes. Sequencing used immunoSEQ multiplex PCR; TCRdb keeps in-frame clones, though not all of them. In the table there are about 1.1 million clones, approximately 80% of which are singletons. This sequence was found in a young man in good health. Some clones in this sample may be carry-over from other donors' samples. The J gene is TRBJ2-1, the V gene TRBV28; 9 bases are a match to TRBD1. The sample consisted of memory CD4+ T cells from PBMCs. The subset is: CD45RA-negative fraction. The CDR3 region is CASRAGTGFHEQFF. In nucleotides, the CDR3 is TGTGCCAGCAGGGCCGGGACAGGGTTCCATGAGCAGTTCTTC. Using reference TRBV28 and TRBJ2-1 for the parts outside the CDR3, the full variable domain is DVKVTQSSRYLVKRTGEKVFLECVQDMDHENMFWYRQDPGLGLRLIYFSYDVKMKEKGDIPEGYSVSREKKERFSLILESASTNQTSMYLCASRAGTGFHEQFFGPGTRLTVL.